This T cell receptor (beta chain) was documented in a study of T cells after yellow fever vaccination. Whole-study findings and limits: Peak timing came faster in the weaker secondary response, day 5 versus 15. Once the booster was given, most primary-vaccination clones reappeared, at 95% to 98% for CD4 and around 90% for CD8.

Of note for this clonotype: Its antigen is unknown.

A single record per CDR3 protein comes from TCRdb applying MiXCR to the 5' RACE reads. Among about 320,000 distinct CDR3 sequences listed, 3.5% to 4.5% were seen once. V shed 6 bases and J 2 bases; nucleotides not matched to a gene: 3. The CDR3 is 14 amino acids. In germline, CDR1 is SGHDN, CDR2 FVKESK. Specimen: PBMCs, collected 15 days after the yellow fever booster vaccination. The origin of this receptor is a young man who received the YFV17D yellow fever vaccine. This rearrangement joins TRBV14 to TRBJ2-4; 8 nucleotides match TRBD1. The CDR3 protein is CASSIRGPKNIQYF. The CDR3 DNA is TGTGCCAGCAGTATCAGGGGGCCCAAAAACATTCAGTACTTC.